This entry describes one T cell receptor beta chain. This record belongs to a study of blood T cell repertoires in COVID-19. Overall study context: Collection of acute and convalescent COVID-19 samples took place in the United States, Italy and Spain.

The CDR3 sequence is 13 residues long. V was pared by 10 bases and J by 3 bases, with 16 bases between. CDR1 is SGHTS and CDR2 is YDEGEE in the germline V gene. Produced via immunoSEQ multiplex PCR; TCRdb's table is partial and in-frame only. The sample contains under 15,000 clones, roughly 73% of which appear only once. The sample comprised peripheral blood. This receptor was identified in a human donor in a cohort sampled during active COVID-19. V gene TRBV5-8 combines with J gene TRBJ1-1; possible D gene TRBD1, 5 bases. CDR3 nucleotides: TGTGCCTCCTCGCGGGGGATGGACACTGAAGCTTTCTTT. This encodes CASSRGMDTEAFF.